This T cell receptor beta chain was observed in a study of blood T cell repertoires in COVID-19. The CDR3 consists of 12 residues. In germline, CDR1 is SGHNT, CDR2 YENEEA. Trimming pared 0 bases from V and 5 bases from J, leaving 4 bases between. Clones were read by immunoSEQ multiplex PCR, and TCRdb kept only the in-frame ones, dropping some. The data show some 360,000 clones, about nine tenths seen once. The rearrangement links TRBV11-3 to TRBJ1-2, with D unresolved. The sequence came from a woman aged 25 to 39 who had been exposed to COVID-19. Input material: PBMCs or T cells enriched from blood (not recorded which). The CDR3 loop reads CASSLDAYGYTF. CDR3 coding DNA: TGTGCCAGCAGCTTAGATGCGTATGGCTACACCTTC.